The present T cell receptor beta chain was sequenced within a study of T-cell memory formation after mild COVID-19. Study overall: TCR clusters were mostly donor specific.

The CDR3 loop spans 14 amino acids. Looked up from germline, CDR1 is LGHNA and CDR2 is YSLEER. V was cut by 1 base and J by 4 bases, with 8 bases left in between. TCRdb called the 5' RACE reads again in MiXCR, with one record for every CDR3 protein. The data show approximately 290,000 distinct CDR3 sequences, approximately 7.6% seen once. V is TRBV4-3 and J is TRBJ2-1; D is ambiguous. This receptor was taken from a man in his late teens or twenties who had mild COVID-19 (a few samples of this study predate the infection). Cell type and time point are not known. Sequenced input: PBMCs or a T cell subset sorted from them (not recorded which). CDR3 in amino acids: CASSQGRLYNEQFF. The CDR3 DNA reads TGCGCCAGCAGCCAAGGACGGTTATACAATGAGCAGTTCTTC.